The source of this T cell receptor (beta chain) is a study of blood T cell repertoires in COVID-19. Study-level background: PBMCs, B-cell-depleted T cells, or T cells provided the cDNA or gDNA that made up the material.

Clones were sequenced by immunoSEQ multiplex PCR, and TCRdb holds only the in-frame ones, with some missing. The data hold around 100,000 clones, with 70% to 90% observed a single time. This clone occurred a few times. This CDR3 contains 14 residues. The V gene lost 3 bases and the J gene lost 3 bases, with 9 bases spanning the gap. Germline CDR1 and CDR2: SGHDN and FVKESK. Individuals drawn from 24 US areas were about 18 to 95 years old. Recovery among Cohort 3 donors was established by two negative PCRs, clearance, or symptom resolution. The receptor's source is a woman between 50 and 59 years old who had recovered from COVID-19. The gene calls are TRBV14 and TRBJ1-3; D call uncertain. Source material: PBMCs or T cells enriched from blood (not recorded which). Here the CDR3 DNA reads TGTGCCAGCAGCCAGGGAGGGTTTGGAAACACCATATATTTT. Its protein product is CASSQGGFGNTIYF.